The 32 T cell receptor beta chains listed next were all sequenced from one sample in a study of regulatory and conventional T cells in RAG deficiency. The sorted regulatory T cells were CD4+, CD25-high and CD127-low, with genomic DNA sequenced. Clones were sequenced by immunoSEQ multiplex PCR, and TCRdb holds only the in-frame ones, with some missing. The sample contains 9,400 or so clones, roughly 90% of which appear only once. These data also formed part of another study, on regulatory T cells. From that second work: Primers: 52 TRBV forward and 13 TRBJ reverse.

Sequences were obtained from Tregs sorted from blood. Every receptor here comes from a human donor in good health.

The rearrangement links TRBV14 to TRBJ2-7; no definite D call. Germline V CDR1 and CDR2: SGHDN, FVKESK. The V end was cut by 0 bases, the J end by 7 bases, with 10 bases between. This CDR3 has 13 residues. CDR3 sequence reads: CASSQDFTGEQYF. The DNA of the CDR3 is TGTGCCAGCAGCCAAGATTTTACTGGTGAGCAGTACTTC.

The CDR3 sequence is CAISGGGNTEAFF. Here the CDR3 DNA reads TGTGCCATCAGTGGAGGGGGGAACACTGAAGCTTTCTTT. The V gene is TRBV10-3, the J gene TRBJ1-1; D possibly corresponds to TRBD1 (6 bases). The germline gives CDR1 ENHRY, CDR2 SYGVKD. Trimming pared 4 bases from V and 1 base from J, leaving 7 bases between. The CDR3 has 13 residues.

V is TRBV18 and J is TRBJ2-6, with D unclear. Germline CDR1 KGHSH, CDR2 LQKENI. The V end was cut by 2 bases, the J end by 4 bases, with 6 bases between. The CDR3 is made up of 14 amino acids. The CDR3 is CASSPIKGANVLTF. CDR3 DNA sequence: TGTGCCAGCTCACCAATCAAGGGGGCCAACGTCCTGACTTTC. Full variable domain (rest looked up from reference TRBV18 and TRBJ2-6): NAGVMQNPRHLVRRRGQEARLRCSPMKGHSHVYWYRQLPEEGLKFMVYLQKENIIDESGMPKERFSAEFPKEGPSILRIQQVVRGDSAAYFCASSPIKGANVLTFGAGSRLTVL.

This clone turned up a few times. The CDR3 loop is CASSFSGFYGYTF. The CDR3 region has the DNA TGTGCCAGCAGCTTTTCAGGGTTCTATGGCTACACCTTC. The rearrangement uses TRBV7-2 and TRBJ1-2, with D perhaps TRBD1 (5 bases). Germline V gives CDR1 SGHTA, CDR2 FQGNSA. CDR3 length: 13 residues. Between the trimmed V and J ends, which lost 3 bases and 4 bases, there was a span of 9 bases.

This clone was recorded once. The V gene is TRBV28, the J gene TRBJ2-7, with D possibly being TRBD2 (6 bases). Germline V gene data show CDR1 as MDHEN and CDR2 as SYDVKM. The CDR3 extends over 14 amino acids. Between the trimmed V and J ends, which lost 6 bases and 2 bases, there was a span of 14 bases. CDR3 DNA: TGTGCCAGCAGGCTAATGGGCGGGACCTACGAGCAGTACTTC. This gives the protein CASRLMGGTYEQYF.

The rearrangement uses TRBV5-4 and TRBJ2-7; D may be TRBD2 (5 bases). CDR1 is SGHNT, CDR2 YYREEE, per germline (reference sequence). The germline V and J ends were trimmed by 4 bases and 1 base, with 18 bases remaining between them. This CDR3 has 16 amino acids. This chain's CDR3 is CASSPLAGGGSYEQYF. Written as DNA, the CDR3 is TGTGCCAGCAGCCCCCTAGCAGGAGGAGGTTCCTACGAGCAGTACTTC.

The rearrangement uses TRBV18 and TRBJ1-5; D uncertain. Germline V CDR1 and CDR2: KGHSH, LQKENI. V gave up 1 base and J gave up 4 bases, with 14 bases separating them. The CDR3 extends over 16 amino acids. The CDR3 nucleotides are TGTGCCAGCTCACCACTTCGAACAGCAGATAATCAGCCCCAGCATTTT. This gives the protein CASSPLRTADNQPQHF.

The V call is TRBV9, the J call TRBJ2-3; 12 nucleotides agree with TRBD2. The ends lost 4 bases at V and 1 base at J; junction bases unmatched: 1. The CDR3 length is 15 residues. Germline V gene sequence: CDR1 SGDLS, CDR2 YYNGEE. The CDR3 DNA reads TGTGCCAGCAGCCGGACTAGCGGGGGCACAGATACGCAGTATTTT. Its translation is CASSRTSGGTDTQYF.

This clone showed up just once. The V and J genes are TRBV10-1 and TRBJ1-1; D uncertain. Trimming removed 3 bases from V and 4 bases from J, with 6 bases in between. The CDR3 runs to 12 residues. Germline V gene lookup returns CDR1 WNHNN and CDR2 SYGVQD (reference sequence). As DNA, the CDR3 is TGCGCCAGCAGTGACCGGGTCACTGAAGCTTTCTTT. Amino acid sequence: CASSDRVTEAFF.

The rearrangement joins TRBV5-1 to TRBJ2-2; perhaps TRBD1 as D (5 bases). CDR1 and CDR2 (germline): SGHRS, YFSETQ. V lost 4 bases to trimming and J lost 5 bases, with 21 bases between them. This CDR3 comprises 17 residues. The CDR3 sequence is CASSPQGLGQRTGELFF. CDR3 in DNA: TGCGCCAGCAGCCCGCAGGGCCTAGGACAACGGACCGGGGAGCTGTTTTTT.

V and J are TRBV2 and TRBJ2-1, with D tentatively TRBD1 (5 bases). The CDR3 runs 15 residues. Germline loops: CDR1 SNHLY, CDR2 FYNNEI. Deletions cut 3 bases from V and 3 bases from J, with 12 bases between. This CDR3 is CASSDPLDSYNEQFF. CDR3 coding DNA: TGTGCCAGCAGTGACCCACTTGACAGCTACAATGAGCAGTTCTTC. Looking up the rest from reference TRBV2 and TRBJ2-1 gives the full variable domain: EPEVTQTPSHQVTQMGQEVILRCVPISNHLYFYWYRQILGQKVEFLVSFYNNEISEKSEIFDDQFSVERPDGSNFTLKIRSTKLEDSAMYFCASSDPLDSYNEQFFGPGTRLTVL.

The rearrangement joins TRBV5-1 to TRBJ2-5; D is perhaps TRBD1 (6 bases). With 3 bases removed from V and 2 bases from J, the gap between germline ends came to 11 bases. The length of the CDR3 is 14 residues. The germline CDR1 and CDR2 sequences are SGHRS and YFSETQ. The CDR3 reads CASSSGQAQETQYF. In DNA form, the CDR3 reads TGCGCCAGCAGCTCGGGACAAGCTCAAGAGACCCAGTACTTC. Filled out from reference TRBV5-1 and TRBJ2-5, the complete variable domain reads KAGVTQTPRYLIKTRGQQVTLSCSPISGHRSVSWYQQTPGQGLQFLFEYFSETQRNKGNFPGRFSGRQFSNSRSEMNVSTLELGDSALYLCASSSGQAQETQYFGPGTRLLVL.

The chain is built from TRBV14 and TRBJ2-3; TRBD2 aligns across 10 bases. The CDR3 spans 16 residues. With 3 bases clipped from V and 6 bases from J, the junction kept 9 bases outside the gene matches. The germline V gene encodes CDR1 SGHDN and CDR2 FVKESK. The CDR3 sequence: CASSQTRLAGRDTQYF. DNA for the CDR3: TGTGCCAGCAGCCAGACCAGACTAGCGGGTAGGGATACGCAGTATTTT.

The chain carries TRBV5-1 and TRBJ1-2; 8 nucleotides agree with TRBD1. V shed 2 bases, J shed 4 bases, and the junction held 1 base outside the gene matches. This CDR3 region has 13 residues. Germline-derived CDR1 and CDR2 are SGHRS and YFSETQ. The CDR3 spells CASSFDRGYGYTF. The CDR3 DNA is TGCGCCAGCAGCTTTGACAGGGGCTATGGCTACACCTTC.

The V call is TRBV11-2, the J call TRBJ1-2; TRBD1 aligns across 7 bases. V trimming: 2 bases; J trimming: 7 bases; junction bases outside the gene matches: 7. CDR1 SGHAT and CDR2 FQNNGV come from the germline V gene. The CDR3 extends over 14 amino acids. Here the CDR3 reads CASSLSEGAGGYTF. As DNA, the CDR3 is TGTGCCAGCAGCTTATCCGAGGGGGCTGGTGGCTACACCTTC.

The CDR3 is CARSLRGAWFF. The CDR3 DNA reads TGTGCCAGAAGCTTACGGGGGGCCTGGTTCTTC. The rearrangement joins TRBV5-3 to TRBJ2-1; TRBD2 might be the D (7 bases). TRBV5-3 falls under the ORF class, with uncertain function. The CDR3 loop spans 11 amino acids. The V end was cut by 2 bases, the J end by 15 bases, with 12 bases between.

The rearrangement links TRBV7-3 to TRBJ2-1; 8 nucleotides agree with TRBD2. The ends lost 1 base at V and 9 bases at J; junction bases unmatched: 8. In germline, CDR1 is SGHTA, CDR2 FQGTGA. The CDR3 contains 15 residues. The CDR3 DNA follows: TGTGCCAGCAGCTTAAGGGAGGCGGGGGGAAGTGAGCAGTTCTTC. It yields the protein CASSLREAGGSEQFF.

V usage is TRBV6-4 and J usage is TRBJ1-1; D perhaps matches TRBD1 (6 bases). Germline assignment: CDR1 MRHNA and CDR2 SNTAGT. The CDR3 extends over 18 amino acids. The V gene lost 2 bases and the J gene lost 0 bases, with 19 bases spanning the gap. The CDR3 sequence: CASSDGQKGPPMNTEAFF. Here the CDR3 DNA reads TGTGCCAGCAGTGACGGACAGAAGGGGCCCCCTATGAACACTGAAGCTTTCTTT.

Here the CDR3 DNA reads TGTGCCAGCAGCATCGGACAGGCATCTGGAAACACCATATATTTT. It translates to CASSIGQASGNTIYF. The chain couples TRBV7-9 to TRBJ1-3; 7 bases fit TRBD1. Germline CDR1 is SEHNR and CDR2 is FQNEAQ (reference sequence). After removal of 5 bases from V and 1 base from J, the junction contained 5 bases not matched to a gene. The CDR3 is 15 residues long.

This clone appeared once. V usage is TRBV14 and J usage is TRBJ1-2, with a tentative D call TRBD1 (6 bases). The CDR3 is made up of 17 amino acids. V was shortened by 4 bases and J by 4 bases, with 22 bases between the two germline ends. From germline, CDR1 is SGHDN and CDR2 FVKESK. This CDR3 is CASSRGGRQRGLYGYTF. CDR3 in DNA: TGTGCCAGCAGCCGAGGGGGACGTCAGAGGGGCCTCTATGGCTACACCTTC.

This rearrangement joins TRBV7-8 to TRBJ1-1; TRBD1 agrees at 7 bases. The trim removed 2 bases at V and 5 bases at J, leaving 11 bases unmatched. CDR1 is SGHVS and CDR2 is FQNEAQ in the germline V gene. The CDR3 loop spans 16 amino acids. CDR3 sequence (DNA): TGTGCCAGCAGCTTAATGGGACAGAGCCTGGGGACTGAAGCTTTCTTT. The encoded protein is CASSLMGQSLGTEAFF.

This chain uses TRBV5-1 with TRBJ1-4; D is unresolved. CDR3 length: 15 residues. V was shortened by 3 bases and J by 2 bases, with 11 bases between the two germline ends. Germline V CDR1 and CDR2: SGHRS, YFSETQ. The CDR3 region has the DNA TGCGCCAGCAGCTCCTCGGTAGGGACTAATGAAAAACTGTTTTTT. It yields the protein CASSSSVGTNEKLFF.

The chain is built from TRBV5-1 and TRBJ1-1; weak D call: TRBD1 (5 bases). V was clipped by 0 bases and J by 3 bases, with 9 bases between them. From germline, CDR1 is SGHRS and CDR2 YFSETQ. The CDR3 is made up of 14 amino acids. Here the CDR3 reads CASSLERGDTEAFF. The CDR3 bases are TGCGCCAGCAGCTTGGAGAGGGGAGACACTGAAGCTTTCTTT.

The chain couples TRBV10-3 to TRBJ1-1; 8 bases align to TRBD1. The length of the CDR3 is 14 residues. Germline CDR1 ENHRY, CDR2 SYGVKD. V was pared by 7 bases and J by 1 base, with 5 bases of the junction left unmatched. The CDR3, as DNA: TGTGCCATCACCATAACAGGGGGGAACACTGAAGCTTTCTTT. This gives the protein CAITITGGNTEAFF.

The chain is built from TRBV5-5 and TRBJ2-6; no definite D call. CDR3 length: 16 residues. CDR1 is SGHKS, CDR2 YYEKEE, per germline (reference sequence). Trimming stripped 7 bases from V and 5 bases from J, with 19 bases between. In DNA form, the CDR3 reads TGTGCCAGCTCTTTACTCGCACAAAGTCGGGCCAACGTCCTGACTTTC. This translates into CASSLLAQSRANVLTF.

CDR3 amino acids: CASRPLAGGPLQFF. CDR3 nucleotide sequence: TGTGCCAGTAGGCCTCTAGCGGGAGGGCCATTGCAGTTCTTC. This chain joins TRBV19 and TRBJ2-1; 12 bases are shared with TRBD2. The V gene end was trimmed by 6 bases and the J gene end by 12 bases; junction bases not matched to a gene: 9. This CDR3 is built from 14 residues. Germline assignment: CDR1 LNHDA and CDR2 SQIVND (reference sequence).

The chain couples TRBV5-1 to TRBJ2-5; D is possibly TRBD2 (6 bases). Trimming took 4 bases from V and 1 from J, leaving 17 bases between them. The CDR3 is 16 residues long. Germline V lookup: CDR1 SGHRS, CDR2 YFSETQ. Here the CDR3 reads CASSRGGAGSQETQYF. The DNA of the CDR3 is TGCGCCAGCAGCCGCGGCGGCGCGGGGAGCCAAGAGACCCAGTACTTC. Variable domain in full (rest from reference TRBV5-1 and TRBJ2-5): KAGVTQTPRYLIKTRGQQVTLSCSPISGHRSVSWYQQTPGQGLQFLFEYFSETQRNKGNFPGRFSGRQFSNSRSEMNVSTLELGDSALYLCASSRGGAGSQETQYFGPGTRLLVL.

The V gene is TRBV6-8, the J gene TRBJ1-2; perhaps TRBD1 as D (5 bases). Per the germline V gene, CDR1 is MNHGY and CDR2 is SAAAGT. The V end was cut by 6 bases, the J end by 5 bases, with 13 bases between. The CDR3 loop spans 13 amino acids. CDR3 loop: CASSPGPLYGYTF. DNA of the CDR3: TGTGCCAGCAGCCCGGGACCGCTTTATGGCTACACCTTC.

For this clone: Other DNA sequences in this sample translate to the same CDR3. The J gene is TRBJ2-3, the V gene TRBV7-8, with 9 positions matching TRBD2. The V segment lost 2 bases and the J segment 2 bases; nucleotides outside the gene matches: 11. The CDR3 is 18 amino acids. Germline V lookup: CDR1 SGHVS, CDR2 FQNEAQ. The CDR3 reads CASSLRTLAGWNTDTQYF. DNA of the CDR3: TGTGCCAGCAGCTTAAGGACGCTAGCGGGGTGGAACACAGATACGCAGTATTTT. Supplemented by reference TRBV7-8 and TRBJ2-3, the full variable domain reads GAGVSQSPRYKVAKRGQDVALRCDPISGHVSLFWYQQALGQGPEFLTYFQNEAQLDKSGLPSDRFFAERPEGSVSTLKIQRTQQEDSAVYLCASSLRTLAGWNTDTQYFGPGTRLTVL.

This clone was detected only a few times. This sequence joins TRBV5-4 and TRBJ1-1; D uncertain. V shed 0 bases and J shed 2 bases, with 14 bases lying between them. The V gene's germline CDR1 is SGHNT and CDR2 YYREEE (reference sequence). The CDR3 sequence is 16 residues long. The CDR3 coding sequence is TGTGCCAGCAGCTTGGAATACGGCAGACGAAACACTGAAGCTTTCTTT. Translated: CASSLEYGRRNTEAFF.

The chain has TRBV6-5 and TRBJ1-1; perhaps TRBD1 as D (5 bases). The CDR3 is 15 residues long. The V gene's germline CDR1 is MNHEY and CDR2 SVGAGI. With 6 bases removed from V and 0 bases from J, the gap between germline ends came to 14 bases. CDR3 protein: CASRITQGMNTEAFF. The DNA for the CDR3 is TGTGCCAGCAGGATTACCCAGGGTATGAACACTGAAGCTTTCTTT.

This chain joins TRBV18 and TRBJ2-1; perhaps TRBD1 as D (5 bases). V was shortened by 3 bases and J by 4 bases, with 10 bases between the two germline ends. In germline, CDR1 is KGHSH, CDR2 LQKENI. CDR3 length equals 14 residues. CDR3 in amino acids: CASSPRQGYNEQFF. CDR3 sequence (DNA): TGTGCCAGCTCACCTAGGCAGGGTTACAATGAGCAGTTCTTC.